This TCR beta chain was retrieved from a study of control samples from healthy donors and cancer patients. The CDR3 is made up of 12 amino acids. Germline V gene sequence: CDR1 SGHAT, CDR2 FQNNGV. The V end was cut by 1 base, the J end by 6 bases, with 6 bases between. Repertoires were generated with immunoSEQ multiplex PCR, while TCRdb's copy carries only in-frame clones and drops some. This repertoire shows some 150,000 clones, just under 95% found once; its top ten account for 4.1%. Sequenced: blood. The rearrangement joins TRBV11-2 to TRBJ1-2, with D unresolved. The receptor was derived from a woman aged 55-69 years in good health. DNA of the CDR3: TGTGCCAGCAGCTTAGGGCAGCATGGCTACACCTTC. It encodes CASSLGQHGYTF.